These 20 T cell receptor delta chains were all obtained from the same sample, sequenced in a study of γδ T cells in repeated Plasmodium falciparum infection. With CATT, TCRdb re-called clones from the multiplex PCR reads. Of 50,000 or so delta-chain clones listed, about 1.6% are singletons. Flow sorting of PBMC yielded separate Vgamma9/Vdelta2+ and Vdelta2-negative gammadelta T cell populations for bulk repertoire analysis. The sample taken for sequencing was gamma-delta T cells from blood. All receptors derive from a pool of human donors (malaria-infected and uninfected, not separated).

In its sample, this clone was seen a few times. A read error is likely here: a far larger clone is one base away. This CDR3 is also generated by other DNA sequences in the sample. CDR3 sequence: CALSPLSWGSPGWYTDKLIF. The DNA of the CDR3 is TGTGCTCTCAGCCCCTTGTCCTGGGGGTCCCCCGGTTGGTACACCGATAAACTCATCTTT. This chain connects TRDV1 to TRDJ1, with 7 nucleotides matching TRDD3. The J gene comes from matching the DNA to germline here; TCRdb lacks it. Looked up from germline, CDR1 is TSWWSYY and CDR2 is QGS. V trimming: 9 bases; J trimming: 0 bases; junction bases outside the gene matches: 25. This CDR3 spans 20 amino acids.

As to this clone: A read error is likely here: a far larger clone is one base away. Distinct nucleotide sequences in the sample also encode this CDR3. The chain has TRDV2 and TRDJ1, with 8 nucleotides matching TRDD3. CDR1 is GEAIGNYY and CDR2 is EKD in the germline V gene. The V gene end was trimmed by 2 bases and the J gene end by 0 bases; junction bases not matched to a gene: 10. The CDR3 runs 17 residues. The CDR3: CACDRLLGAQYTDKLIF. The CDR3 DNA reads TGTGCCTGTGACAGGTTACTGGGGGCCCAATACACCGATAAACTCATCTTT.

This clone has a handful of counts. This probably arose from a read error, given a far larger clone one base away. Other DNA sequences in this specimen translate into the identical CDR3. The chain combines TRDV1 with TRDJ2; a weak D match, TRDD3 (6 bases). The J gene comes from matching the DNA to germline here; TCRdb lacks it. The CDR3 sequence is 17 residues long. V was shortened by 3 bases and J by 6 bases, with 20 bases between the two germline ends. The germline gives CDR1 TSWWSYY, CDR2 QGS. The CDR3 reads CALGEFDWGSLSAQLFF. Here the CDR3 DNA reads TGTGCTCTTGGGGAGTTTGATTGGGGGTCCTTGTCAGCACAACTCTTCTTT.

This clone was recorded many times. Distinct nucleotide sequences in the sample also encode this CDR3. The V gene is TRDV1, the J gene TRDJ1, with D maybe TRDD1 (5 bases). Looked up from germline, CDR1 is TSWWSYY and CDR2 is QGS. This CDR3 is built from 19 residues. V was pared by 4 bases and J by 3 bases, with 27 bases between. CDR3 in DNA: TGTGCTCTTGGGGGGCATCCCATACCCCTCGGGAATAGACCCGATAAACTCATCTTT. Amino acid sequence: CALGGHPIPLGNRPDKLIF.

Remarks on this clone: This may come from a read error, since a much larger clone is one base off. Other nucleotide sequences in the sample specify the same CDR3. The chain is built from TRDV1 and TRDJ3; TRDD3 aligns across 12 bases. Here the J gene was assigned by germline matching of the DNA, as TCRdb has none. Germline V gives CDR1 TSWWSYY, CDR2 QGS. This CDR3 region has 23 residues. CDR3 protein: CALGKPLCTGYWGIPWDTRQMFF. DNA of the CDR3: TGTGCTCTTGGGAAACCCTTGTGTACGGGATACTGGGGGATACCCTGGGACACCAGACAGATGTTTTTC.

A few counts support this clone. The TCRdb protein, from a much larger clone, departs from this DNA's translation at residue 4, likely by read error; the protein shown derives from the DNA. The chain is built from TRDV2 and TRDJ1; maybe TRDD3 (5 bases). TCRdb gives no J gene; it was assigned here by matching the DNA to germline. Germline V gene lookup returns CDR1 GEAIGNYY and CDR2 EKD. Between the trimmed V and J ends, which lost 7 bases and 0 bases, there was a span of 32 bases. The CDR3 consists of 20 residues. In nucleotides, the CDR3 is TGTGCCTGCCGCAAGAGAGTTCGTGGGGACCGACCAGGGTACACCGATAAACTCATCTTT. The encoded protein is CACRKRVRGDRPGYTDKLIF.

This clone was counted only a few times. TCRdb records a much larger clone's protein for this DNA, with a difference at residue 5 that likely arises from a read error; the protein given is the translation of the DNA. V and J are TRDV1 and TRDJ1; TRDD3 is a possible D gene (5 bases). Here the J gene came from matching the DNA to germline, since TCRdb omits it. The V gene lost 4 bases and the J gene lost 2 bases, with 26 bases spanning the gap. Germline CDR1 is TSWWSYY and CDR2 is QGS. The CDR3 contains 19 residues. CDR3: CALGGRPGSAHHVTDKLIF. In DNA, the CDR3 is TGTGCTCTTGGGGGACGGCCTGGGTCGGCCCACCATGTAACCGATAAACTCATCTTT.

This clone was found a few times. Only one base separates this from a far larger clonotype, so it likely reflects a read error. In the same sample, other DNA sequences code for this CDR3. This chain joins TRDV2 and TRDJ1; perhaps TRDD3 as D (6 bases). Here the J gene came from matching the DNA to germline, since TCRdb omits it. The CDR3 contains 16 residues. Germline CDR1 GEAIGNYY, CDR2 EKD. Written as DNA, the CDR3 is TGCGCCTGTGACACTCTGGTGGGGGGGCCTACCGATAAACTCATCTTT. Its translation is CACDTLVGGPTDKLIF.

On this clone: TCRdb assigns this DNA the protein of a much larger clone, which departs from its translation at residue 10; this likely reflects a read error, and the protein shown comes from translating the DNA. The chain recombines TRDV2 with TRDJ1, with 10 bases aligning to TRDD3. Germline matching of the DNA provided the J gene here, since TCRdb leaves it blank. The V and J ends lost 0 bases and 4 bases, in that order; junction bases with no gene match: 16. The CDR3 is made up of 19 amino acids. Germline V lookup: CDR1 GEAIGNYY, CDR2 EKD. The CDR3 reads CACDTITGGCKVSDDKLIF. CDR3 sequence (DNA): TGTGCCTGTGACACCATTACTGGGGGATGTAAAGTTTCCGACGATAAACTCATCTTT.

This clone occurred a few times. This DNA translates differently at residue 8 from the TCRdb protein, which is that of a much larger clone; a read error is likely, and the protein shown is the DNA's own translation. The CDR3, as DNA: TGTGCTCTTGGGGAACTTAAACCCCTACGGTTACTGGGGGATACGCGTATCCGAAAGACCGATAAACTCATCTTT. It codes for CALGELKPLRLLGDTRIRKTDKLIF. V gene TRDV1 combines with J gene TRDJ1; 13 positions match TRDD3. TCRdb lists no J gene, so it was determined here by aligning the DNA to germline. Germline V CDR1 and CDR2: TSWWSYY, QGS. V shed 0 bases and J 2 bases; nucleotides not matched to a gene: 27. The CDR3 length is 25 residues.

For this clone: The protein in TCRdb stems from a much larger clone and differs at residue 18 from this DNA's translation, likely a read error; here the protein is translated from the DNA. The chain carries TRDV2 and TRDJ3; 7 nucleotides match TRDD3. Germline matching of the DNA provided the J gene here, since TCRdb leaves it blank. This CDR3 has 21 amino acids. The germline gives CDR1 GEAIGNYY, CDR2 EKD. This CDR3 reads CACDKRSWGFLKTWDTRKMFF. The CDR3 coding sequence is TGTGCCTGTGACAAGAGGAGCTGGGGGTTCCTTAAGACCTGGGACACCCGAAAGATGTTTTTC.

There are a few counts of this clone. A far more abundant clone sits one base away, making this likely a read error. This CDR3 is also generated by other DNA sequences in the sample. V and J are TRDV1 and TRDJ1, with 10 bases that match TRDD3. Germline V gives CDR1 TSWWSYY, CDR2 QGS. The length of the CDR3 is 18 residues. V shed 0 bases and J 8 bases; nucleotides not matched to a gene: 15. The CDR3 region has the DNA TGTGCTCTTGGGGAACTTCCCTGGGGGATAAATAGGATCGACAAACTCATCTTT. This gives the protein CALGELPWGINRIDKLIF.

In its sample, this clone was seen many times. The same CDR3 arises from other DNA sequences in this sample as well. This chain links TRDV1 with TRDJ1; 8 nucleotides align to TRDD3. J lost 5 bases, V lost 5 bases, and 28 bases had no gene match. The germline V gene has CDR1 TSWWSYY and CDR2 QGS. CDR3 length equals 21 residues. CDR3 amino acids: CALGKLGYLERGDIVPDKLIF. The DNA for the CDR3 is TGTGCTCTTGGGAAGCTTGGATATTTAGAGAGGGGGGATATTGTGCCTGATAAACTCATCTTT.

This clone was counted a few times. Since a far larger clone is one base different, this is likely a read error. Other DNA sequences in this specimen translate into the identical CDR3. The chain links TRDV1 to TRDJ1; 10 bases align to TRDD3. The J gene was missing in TCRdb and was found by matching the end of the DNA to germline. Germline CDR1 and CDR2: TSWWSYY and QGS. The CDR3 is 20 amino acids. For the CDR3, the DNA is TGCGCTCTTGGGAACCCCCAACCTATCTGGGGGATATCGGGAGGCGATAAACTCATCTTT. Its translation: CALGNPQPIWGISGGDKLIF.

There are many counts of this clone. This DNA's translation differs at residue 8 from TCRdb's protein, which comes from a much larger clone; a read error is likely, and the protein shown is translated from the DNA. The chain employs TRDV1 and TRDJ1; 12 positions match TRDD3. The CDR3 contains 25 residues. V trimming: 2 bases; J trimming: 1 base; junction bases outside the gene matches: 29. The germline V gene has CDR1 TSWWSYY and CDR2 QGS. The CDR3 nucleotides are TGTGCTCTTGGGGAAAAGGCCCTCCTACACCTTCCGTACTGGGGGATACTCGCACGCACCGATAAACTCATCTTT. This gives the protein CALGEKALLHLPYWGILARTDKLIF.

Turning to this clone: The protein in TCRdb stems from a much larger clone and differs at residue 9 from this DNA's translation, likely a read error; here the protein is translated from the DNA. The gene calls are TRDV1 and TRDJ1; tentative D call: TRDD3 (5 bases). No J gene is reported in TCRdb; it was inferred here by comparing the DNA with germline. Trimming removed 2 bases at V and 0 bases at J, with 10 bases between. The CDR3 is 15 residues long. CDR1 is TSWWSYY and CDR2 is QGS in the germline V gene. The CDR3 DNA is TGTGCTCTTGGGGAAGCGGGGGTTAACACCGATAAACTCATCTTT. This encodes CALGEAGVNTDKLIF.

This clone occurred a few times. This DNA's translation and the protein TCRdb lists, from a much larger clone, do not match at residue 16, likely due to a read error; the protein shown is translated from the DNA. The chain couples TRDV1 to TRDJ2; no firm D call. TCRdb gives no J gene; it was assigned here by matching the DNA to germline. Germline V gene sequence: CDR1 TSWWSYY, CDR2 QGS. This CDR3 region has 19 residues. The CDR3 loop reads CALGGLRASTLTLTAKLFF. The CDR3 DNA sequence: TGTGCTCTTGGGGGGCTACGAGCCAGCACCCTAACCCTGACAGCAAAACTCTTCTTT.

This clone was recorded a few times. The protein held in TCRdb is that of a much larger clone and does not match this DNA's translation at residue 21, likely because of a read error; the protein shown is translated from the DNA. V gene TRDV1 was called; the J gene was not; TRDD3 reflects the table's D call only, with no check against the DNA. CDR3 length: 23 amino acids. The germline gives CDR1 TSWWSYY, CDR2 QGS. This CDR3 is CALGELDLPWGIVPPLSTDKPIF. In DNA, the CDR3 is TGTGCTCTTGGGGAACTTGACCTACCCTGGGGGATCGTACCTCCTTTGTCCACCGATAAACCCATCTTT.

This clone qualifies as medium-sized. The same CDR3 can be traced to other DNA sequences in this sample. The chain carries TRDV3 and TRDJ1, with D possibly matching TRDD2 (5 bases). Germline values: CDR1 TVYSNPD, CDR2 GDNSRS (reference sequence). V lost 4 bases, J lost 6 bases, and 15 bases lay in between. The CDR3 is made up of 12 amino acids. In nucleotides, the CDR3 is TGTGCCTCATGGCCTTCTTCGAATAAACTCATCTTT. Protein sequence: CASWPSSNKLIF.

This clone was seen repeatedly, ten times or more. The chain combines TRDV1 with TRDJ1; 7 nucleotides agree with TRDD3. In germline, CDR1 is TSWWSYY, CDR2 QGS. V was pared by 5 bases and J by 0 bases, with 18 bases of the junction left unmatched. This CDR3 spans 19 amino acids. The CDR3 DNA follows: TGTGCTCTTGGGTTTCGACCTCACTACTGGGGTATCAACACCGATAAACTCATCTTT. It is translated as CALGFRPHYWGINTDKLIF.